The next 32 T cell receptor beta chains were all read from a single sample in a study of radiation and T cells in renal cell carcinoma. Clones were sequenced by immunoSEQ multiplex PCR, and TCRdb holds only the in-frame ones, with some missing. In the table there are tens of thousands of clones, roughly 80% of which are singletons. Specified time point: blood 2 weeks post-SBRT. Treatment defined: 15 Gy SBRT to primary tumor, nephrectomy 4 weeks later. This specimen was blood, taken from a patient whose treatment included radiotherapy and nephrectomy. The receptors here all came from a woman in her sixties or seventies with renal cell carcinoma.

The V gene is TRBV7-9, the J gene TRBJ2-7; D gene uncertain. CDR3 length: 11 residues. V was shortened by 4 bases and J by 2 bases, with 3 bases between the two germline ends. Germline assignment: CDR1 SEHNR and CDR2 FQNEAQ (reference sequence). CDR3 sequence: CASSSTYEQYF. The CDR3 DNA is TGTGCCAGCAGCTCAACCTACGAGCAGTACTTC.

This chain joins TRBV7-3 and TRBJ2-2; D ambiguous. This CDR3 comprises 17 residues. Germline values: CDR1 SGHTA, CDR2 FQGTGA. V dropped 0 bases and J dropped 0 bases, with 11 bases sitting between them. The CDR3 sequence is CASSLTVTSANTGELFF. Written as DNA, the CDR3 is TGTGCCAGCAGCTTAACGGTGACATCTGCGAACACCGGGGAGCTGTTTTTT. The full variable domain, in which reference TRBV7-3 and TRBJ2-2 provide the parts outside the CDR3, is GAGVSQTPSNKVTEKGKYVELRCDPISGHTALYWYRQSLGQGPEFLIYFQGTGAADDSGLPNDRFFAVRPEGSVSTLKIQRTERGDSAVYLCASSLTVTSANTGELFFGEGSRLTVL.

This rearrangement joins TRBV27 to TRBJ2-1, with 11 bases matching TRBD2. In germline, CDR1 is MNHEY, CDR2 SMNVEV (reference sequence). V shed 4 bases, J shed 1 base, and the junction held 6 bases outside the gene matches. CDR3 length equals 17 residues. The CDR3 here is CASSSTRLAGSYNEQFF. The CDR3 DNA is TGTGCCAGCAGTTCTACTCGACTAGCGGGATCCTACAATGAGCAGTTCTTC.

The chain carries TRBV9 and TRBJ2-4; a weak D match, TRBD2 (6 bases). V lost 0 bases and J 0 bases, leaving 13 bases between the germline ends. The CDR3 consists of 17 residues. Germline loops: CDR1 SGDLS, CDR2 YYNGEE. The CDR3 spells CASSVDEAGLAKNIQYF. The CDR3 DNA reads TGTGCCAGCAGCGTAGATGAGGCGGGACTAGCCAAAAACATTCAGTACTTC.

The sample holds a few counts of this clone. The rearrangement uses TRBV12-2 and TRBJ2-2; whether TRBD2, the table's D call, matches the DNA was not checked. TRBV12-2 is noted as a pseudogene. The CDR3 loop spans 17 amino acids. The CDR3 sequence is CASRLATLAGDTGELFF. DNA for the CDR3: TGTGCAAGTCGCTTAGCTACCCTAGCGGGCGACACCGGGGAGCTGTTTTTT.

The rearrangement uses TRBV7-2 and TRBJ2-1; D gene unclear. This CDR3 has 13 amino acids. CDR1 is SGHTA and CDR2 is FQGNSA in the germline V gene. V was clipped by 5 bases and J by 5 bases, with 10 bases between them. CDR3 coding DNA: TGTGCCAGCAGCCCTGGGCCAGACAATGAGCAGTTCTTC. Translating it yields CASSPGPDNEQFF.

The rearrangement uses TRBV5-6 and TRBJ2-5; 9 bases line up with TRBD2. Germline CDR1 reads SGHDT; CDR2 reads YYEEEE. CDR3 length: 15 residues. V gave up 6 bases and J gave up 0 bases; unmatched junction bases: 6. The CDR3 loop is CASTRLADNQETQYF. The CDR3 region has the DNA TGTGCCAGCACCCGACTAGCGGACAACCAAGAGACCCAGTACTTC.

The V and J genes are TRBV5-1 and TRBJ1-1; TRBD1 aligns across 7 bases. Germline assignment: CDR1 SGHRS and CDR2 YFSETQ. The CDR3 has 14 amino acids. Unmatched junction bases numbered 2, after V lost 1 base and J lost 2 bases. The CDR3: CASSLTGVNTEAFF. CDR3 sequence (DNA): TGCGCCAGCAGCTTGACAGGGGTTAACACTGAAGCTTTCTTT.

The rearrangement links TRBV27 to TRBJ1-4; D is ambiguous. Trimming took 7 bases from V and 13 from J, leaving 19 bases between them. This CDR3 has 13 residues. Germline CDR1 reads MNHEY; CDR2 reads SMNVEV (reference sequence). CDR3 sequence (DNA): TGTGCCAGCATGGAGAGATACGGGATGTCACTGTTTTTT. Residues: CASMERYGMSLFF.

The rearrangement uses TRBV11-2 and TRBJ1-1, with 7 nucleotides matching TRBD1. The V gene end was trimmed by 5 bases and the J gene end by 4 bases; junction bases not matched to a gene: 10. Germline V lookup: CDR1 SGHAT, CDR2 FQNNGV. CDR3 length: 15 residues. The CDR3 DNA sequence: TGTGCCAGCAGCCTAACCGGACAGGCGCGCACTGAAGCTTTCTTT. Protein: CASSLTGQARTEAFF. Combining the CDR3 with reference TRBV11-2 and TRBJ1-1 gives the whole variable domain EAGVAQSPRYKIIEKRQSVAFWCNPISGHATLYWYQQILGQGPKLLIQFQNNGVVDDSQLPKDRFSAERLKGVDSTLKIQPAKLEDSAVYLCASSLTGQARTEAFFGQGTRLTVV.

The chain links TRBV7-2 to TRBJ2-2; TRBD2 is a possible D gene (5 bases). V was clipped by 0 bases and J by 2 bases, with 10 bases between them. The germline gives CDR1 SGHTA, CDR2 FQGNSA. CDR3 length: 16 amino acids. The DNA of the CDR3 is TGTGCCAGCAGCTTAGCGTCCGGAGGAAACACCGGGGAGCTGTTTTTT. Translating gives CASSLASGGNTGELFF.

The rearrangement links TRBV10-3 to TRBJ1-2; D not certain. This CDR3 is built from 15 residues. Germline CDR1 is ENHRY and CDR2 is SYGVKD. Trimming pared 4 bases from V and 6 bases from J, leaving 18 bases between. CDR3 loop: CAISASWEGTNGYTF. CDR3 DNA: TGTGCCATCAGTGCCTCATGGGAGGGAACTAATGGCTACACCTTC.

The chain links TRBV20-1 to TRBJ2-7, with D uncertain. The CDR3 totals 11 residues. Germline lookup yields CDR1 DFQATT and CDR2 SNEGSKA (reference sequence). V lost 0 bases and J 9 bases, leaving 9 bases between the germline ends. This CDR3 reads CSARDLLRQYF. Written as DNA, the CDR3 is TGCAGTGCTAGAGATCTCTTAAGGCAGTACTTC.

This clone was recorded a few times. This chain links TRBV5-1 with TRBJ2-7; TRBD1 aligns across 9 bases. This CDR3 is built from 15 residues. V dropped 0 bases and J dropped 2; count of bases not matched to a gene: 3. Per the germline V gene, CDR1 is SGHRS and CDR2 is YFSETQ. The CDR3 DNA sequence: TGCGCCAGCAGCTTGGGGACAGGGGTGACCTACGAGCAGTACTTC. Encoded protein: CASSLGTGVTYEQYF.

This chain joins TRBV7-8 and TRBJ1-1; no firm D call. Germline assignment: CDR1 SGHVS and CDR2 FQNEAQ. V lost 5 bases and J lost 0, with 13 bases in between. The CDR3 extends over 15 amino acids. The CDR3 region has the DNA TGTGCCAGCAGCCCCAGGTTATGGGTGAACACTGAAGCTTTCTTT. Translated: CASSPRLWVNTEAFF.

The rearrangement joins TRBV5-6 to TRBJ1-2; TRBD1 might be the D (5 bases). Germline V gene data show CDR1 as SGHDT and CDR2 as YYEEEE. The CDR3 spans 14 residues. V lost 4 bases and J lost 4, with 14 bases in between. The CDR3 DNA is TGTGCCAGCAGCCCAGGGACGGGGATCTATGGCTACACCTTC. Encoded protein: CASSPGTGIYGYTF.

The V gene is TRBV5-6, the J gene TRBJ2-3; TRBD2 is a possible D gene (5 bases). The CDR3 sequence is 14 residues long. The V gene lost 2 bases and the J gene lost 1 base, with 8 bases spanning the gap. Looked up from germline, CDR1 is SGHDT and CDR2 is YYEEEE. The CDR3 region is CASSFGVRTDTQYF. The DNA of the CDR3 is TGTGCCAGCAGCTTCGGGGTACGCACAGATACGCAGTATTTT. Supplemented by reference TRBV5-6 and TRBJ2-3, the full variable domain reads DAGVTQSPTHLIKTRGQQVTLRCSPKSGHDTVSWYQQALGQGPQFIFQYYEEEERQRGNFPDRFSGHQFPNYSSELNVNALLLGDSALYLCASSFGVRTDTQYFGPGTRLTVL.

The genes are TRBV4-1 and TRBJ1-6, with 7 nucleotides matching TRBD1. The CDR3 spans 16 residues. CDR1 is MGHRA, CDR2 YSYEKL, per germline. V lost 4 bases and J lost 10; bases outside the gene matches: 13. The CDR3 DNA is TGCGCCAGCAGCCCGGCTACAGGGGCGTTCAGGTCACCCCTCCACTTT. Amino acids: CASSPATGAFRSPLHF.

This clone was counted only a few times. V and J are TRBV19 and TRBJ1-5; 8 bases match TRBD1. V was pared by 7 bases and J by 6 bases, with 8 bases of the junction left unmatched. The CDR3 has 14 residues. CDR1 and CDR2 (germline): LNHDA, SQIVND (reference sequence). DNA of the CDR3: TGTGCCAGTACTCCTGACAGGGGAGGTCAGCCCCAGCATTTT. Translating gives CASTPDRGGQPQHF.

The rearrangement links TRBV30 to TRBJ1-2; TRBD1 matches 9 bases. Germline CDR1 and CDR2: GTSNPN and SVGIG (reference sequence). V was pared by 6 bases and J by 6 bases, with 5 bases of the junction left unmatched. This CDR3 comprises 12 residues. Here the CDR3 reads CACQQGADGYTF. CDR3 coding DNA: TGTGCCTGCCAACAGGGGGCTGATGGCTACACCTTC.

The chain has TRBV9 and TRBJ2-5, with D perhaps matching TRBD1 (6 bases). The V gene's germline CDR1 is SGDLS and CDR2 YYNGEE. This CDR3 comprises 13 residues. The ends were cut back, 2 bases at V and 4 bases at J, with 9 bases in the middle. CDR3 in DNA: TGTGCCAGCAGCGTTTGGGGGCGAGAGACCCAGTACTTC. Its translation is CASSVWGRETQYF.

The genes are TRBV6-5 and TRBJ1-1, with TRBD1 as a possible D gene (5 bases). This CDR3 has 15 amino acids. The V gene's germline CDR1 is MNHEY and CDR2 SVGAGI. V was pared by 4 bases and J by 0 bases, with 12 bases between. DNA for the CDR3: TGTGCCAGCAGTTCCCCGGGGGACCTGAACACTGAAGCTTTCTTT. Its translation: CASSSPGDLNTEAFF.

The chain has TRBV28 and TRBJ1-2; 10 bases agree with TRBD1. In germline, CDR1 is MDHEN, CDR2 SYDVKM. V was clipped by 6 bases and J by 4 bases; unmatched bases: 5. The CDR3 consists of 14 residues. The CDR3 DNA is TGTGCCAGCAGCCCGGGACAGGGGAGCTATGGCTACACCTTC. Translated, it gives CASSPGQGSYGYTF.

The chain is built from TRBV25-1 and TRBJ2-7; D unclear. From germline, CDR1 is MGHDK and CDR2 SYGVNS. V was shortened by 8 bases and J by 1 base, with 6 bases between the two germline ends. The CDR3 consists of 11 residues. In DNA form, the CDR3 reads TGTGCCAGCCAGAGATCCTACGAGCAGTACTTC. Its translation: CASQRSYEQYF.

The chain is built from TRBV15 and TRBJ2-3; D not certain. V lost 2 bases and J lost 4, with 13 bases in between. This CDR3 spans 15 amino acids. In germline, CDR1 is LNHNV, CDR2 YYDKDF (reference sequence). This CDR3 is CATSRTISMADTQYF. CDR3 DNA: TGTGCCACCAGCAGAACTATTTCGATGGCAGATACGCAGTATTTT.

V and J are TRBV4-1 and TRBJ1-2, with 7 bases that match TRBD1. This CDR3 comprises 16 residues. J gave up 4 bases and V 4 bases, and 12 bases lay outside the gene matches. CDR1 and CDR2 (germline): MGHRA, YSYEKL. CDR3 DNA: TGCGCCAGCAGCCCTTCACCGGGACAGCAGATCTATGGCTACACCTTC. Its translation is CASSPSPGQQIYGYTF.

This chain joins TRBV5-1 and TRBJ1-6; a possible D gene is TRBD1 (6 bases). V was pared by 1 base and J by 4 bases, with 18 bases between. This CDR3 has 18 residues. Germline V gives CDR1 SGHRS, CDR2 YFSETQ. The CDR3 DNA reads TGCGCCAGCAGCTTGTCTCCGTTACAGGGAGGTTATAATTCACCCCTCCACTTT. Amino acids: CASSLSPLQGGYNSPLHF.

The chain employs TRBV27 and TRBJ2-5, with 9 bases fitting TRBD1. The V segment lost 3 bases and the J segment 2 bases; nucleotides outside the gene matches: 4. The V gene's germline CDR1 is MNHEY and CDR2 SMNVEV (reference sequence). The CDR3 contains 15 residues. The chain's CDR3 is CASSLAGTGQETQYF. The CDR3, as DNA: TGTGCCAGCAGTTTGGCAGGGACAGGGCAAGAGACCCAGTACTTC.

This chain joins TRBV11-2 and TRBJ1-2; unclear D gene. V lost 8 bases and J lost 0, with 10 bases in between. CDR1 is SGHAT, CDR2 FQNNGV, per germline. The CDR3 consists of 13 residues. For the CDR3, the DNA is TGTGCCAGCTCCTCGGGAGCTAACTATGGCTACACCTTC. Its protein product is CASSSGANYGYTF. The entire variable domain, with the rest obtained from reference TRBV11-2 and TRBJ1-2, is as follows: EAGVAQSPRYKIIEKRQSVAFWCNPISGHATLYWYQQILGQGPKLLIQFQNNGVVDDSQLPKDRFSAERLKGVDSTLKIQPAKLEDSAVYLCASSSGANYGYTFGSGTRLTVV.

The chain recombines TRBV14 with TRBJ2-7; no clear D gene. The CDR3 is 14 amino acids. The germline V and J ends were trimmed by 0 bases and 7 bases, with 13 bases remaining between them. CDR1 and CDR2 (germline): SGHDN, FVKESK. The CDR3 nucleotides are TGTGCCAGCAGCCAAGATTATCCACCGGCAGAGCAGTACTTC. Its protein product is CASSQDYPPAEQYF.

The chain carries TRBV2 and TRBJ1-3; D gene ambiguous. This CDR3 has 16 residues. Trimming shortened V by 2 bases and J by 2 bases, and 13 bases separated the two germline ends. The V gene's germline CDR1 is SNHLY and CDR2 FYNNEI. CDR3 sequence: CASSESGPQAGNTIYF. DNA of the CDR3: TGTGCCAGCAGTGAAAGTGGCCCCCAGGCTGGAAACACCATATATTTT.

The chain carries TRBV6-1 and TRBJ2-2, with unresolved D. The CDR3 is 12 amino acids. Germline V gives CDR1 MNHNS, CDR2 SASEGT. V lost 5 bases to trimming and J lost 3 bases, with 4 bases between them. CDR3 DNA: TGTGCCAGCAGTCCATACACCGGGGAGCTGTTTTTT. This codes for CASSPYTGELFF.